The text below deals with one TCR beta chain. Antigen unknown. The assay was immunoSEQ multiplex PCR, and TCRdb's table has in-frame clones only and misses some. The repertoire holds approximately 80,000 clones, approximately 90% seen once, with 2.5% to 4% in the top ten. The sample is drawn from a study of T cell responses to AZD1222 COVID-19 vaccine. The CDR3 loop spans 13 amino acids. CDR1 and CDR2 (germline): MDHEN, SYDVKM. V shed 6 bases and J shed 3 bases, with 12 bases lying between them. Study results and caveats: White British donors predominated, females outnumbered males, and clonal diversity was possibly underestimated. Repertoire collection took place solely once the T cell response had peaked. Researchers report vaccine-associated CD4 TCRs spanning spike, with dominance at 160-218 and 743-854.

This chain connects TRBV28 to TRBJ2-7; D may correspond to TRBD1 or TRBD2 (5 bases each). Sequenced here: peripheral blood, sampled 28 days after the second AZD1222 dose. This clonotype originated in an adult who received the AZD1222 COVID-19 vaccine. The CDR3, as DNA: TGTGCCAGCAGAGGGGACGGAAGCTACGAGCAGTACTTC. As protein: CASRGDGSYEQYF.